Listed here are 22 T cell receptor beta chains from one sample, sequenced in a study of a mutant IDH1 vaccine in newly diagnosed glioma. The assay was immunoSEQ multiplex PCR, and TCRdb's table has in-frame clones only and misses some. The sample lists about 34,000 clones; over 60% were seen once. Time point described: baseline, week 1 (first vaccination visit). The treatment denotes: pre-vaccination baseline after standard-of-care therapy. This specimen was peripheral blood mononuclear cells (PBMCs), taken from a glioma patient treated with radiotherapy, temozolomide or both. The receptors shown here come from a man over 45 with glioma. Some clones in this sample may be carry-over from other donors' samples.

The chain is built from TRBV28 and TRBJ2-7; TRBD1 matches at 7 bases. There are 15 residues in the CDR3. Germline-derived CDR1 and CDR2 are MDHEN and SYDVKM. V trimming: 2 bases; J trimming: 3 bases; junction bases outside the gene matches: 7. The CDR3 sequence is CASSLVDRDGYEQYF. The CDR3 DNA reads TGTGCCAGCAGTTTAGTCGACAGGGATGGCTACGAGCAGTACTTC.

V is TRBV9 and J is TRBJ2-1; TRBD1 matches 8 bases. In germline, CDR1 is SGDLS, CDR2 YYNGEE. Unmatched junction bases numbered 6, after V lost 4 bases and J lost 12 bases. The CDR3 spans 12 residues. Written as DNA, the CDR3 is TGTGCCAGCAGCTCCGGACAGGGAGGGCAGTTCTTC. Its translation: CASSSGQGGQFF. Full variable domain (rest looked up from reference TRBV9 and TRBJ2-1): DSGVTQTPKHLITATGQRVTLRCSPRSGDLSVYWYQQSLDQGLQFLIQYYNGEERAKGNILERFSAQQFPDLHSELNLSSLELGDSALYFCASSSGQGGQFFGPGTRLTVL.

J is TRBJ2-5 and V is TRBV2, with D perhaps matching TRBD1 or TRBD2 (5 bases each). Germline CDR1 SNHLY, CDR2 FYNNEI. V lost 4 bases, J lost 4 bases, and 16 bases lay in between. CDR3 length equals 15 residues. CDR3 DNA: TGTGCCAGCAGTGGGGGGAGAGGTAATGGAGAGACCCAGTACTTC. It translates to CASSGGRGNGETQYF.

In this sample, this clone turned up once. The rearrangement links TRBV6-1 to TRBJ2-2; D remains ambiguous. CDR3 length equals 14 residues. Germline CDR1 and CDR2: MNHNS and SASEGT. The V end was cut by 7 bases, the J end by 4 bases, with 13 bases between. The CDR3, as DNA: TGTGCCAGCATTGGGGTTCGTGGCACCGGGGAGCTGTTTTTT. It translates to CASIGVRGTGELFF.

The chain has TRBV6-1 and TRBJ1-6; unclear D gene. Germline V CDR1 and CDR2: MNHNS, SASEGT. Trimming removed 10 bases at V and 8 bases at J, with 12 bases between. CDR3 length: 12 amino acids. The CDR3 coding sequence is TGTGCCACCATAAATCCGGATTCACCCCTCCACTTT. It specifies CATINPDSPLHF.

The sample holds one count of this clone. The J gene is TRBJ2-6, the V gene TRBV2; TRBD2 aligns across 7 bases. Germline V lookup: CDR1 SNHLY, CDR2 FYNNEI. Losses at the gene ends were 4 bases for V and 2 bases for J; bases not matched to a gene: 2. The CDR3 totals 15 residues. The DNA for the CDR3 is TGTGCCAGCAGTGTGGGGGGGACTGGGGCCAACGTCCTGACTTTC. This gives the protein CASSVGGTGANVLTF.

The chain carries TRBV10-3 and TRBJ2-7; D may be TRBD2 (5 bases). The V gene's germline CDR1 is ENHRY and CDR2 SYGVKD. The CDR3 spans 14 residues. Trimming stripped 3 bases from V and 1 base from J, with 10 bases between. The CDR3 is CAISEMRDSYEQYF. For the CDR3, the DNA is TGTGCCATCAGTGAAATGAGGGATTCCTACGAGCAGTACTTC.

The CDR3 DNA is TGTGCCAGTAGTATCGACGACACCAACACCGGGGAGCTGTTTTTT. This encodes CASSIDDTNTGELFF. The V and J genes are TRBV19 and TRBJ2-2; D gene uncertain. CDR3 size: 15 residues. V shed 3 bases and J shed 2 bases, with 10 bases lying between them. Germline V gene sequence: CDR1 LNHDA, CDR2 SQIVND (reference sequence).

The V gene is TRBV11-3, the J gene TRBJ1-2; tentative D call: TRBD1 (5 bases). Per the germline V gene, CDR1 is SGHNT and CDR2 is YENEEA. V lost 0 bases and J lost 2, with 10 bases in between. This CDR3 has 15 amino acids. The CDR3 DNA follows: TGTGCCAGCAGCTTAGATCCCGGGACGAACTATGGCTACACCTTC. This gives the protein CASSLDPGTNYGYTF.

V and J are TRBV2 and TRBJ1-5; D is undetermined. The CDR3 is made up of 14 amino acids. V was cut by 6 bases and J by 7 bases, with 16 bases left in between. CDR1 is SNHLY, CDR2 FYNNEI, per germline. CDR3 sequence reads: CASRSTGPWQPQHF. The CDR3 bases are TGTGCCAGCAGGTCGACCGGGCCATGGCAGCCCCAGCATTTT.

The CDR3 region is CAISDGQENYEQYF. For the CDR3, the DNA is TGTGCCATCAGTGATGGGCAGGAGAACTACGAGCAGTACTTC. This chain links TRBV10-3 with TRBJ2-7; D unclear. CDR3 length: 14 amino acids. The germline CDR1 and CDR2 sequences are ENHRY and SYGVKD. Trimming removed 3 bases at V and 3 bases at J, with 12 bases between.

The chain combines TRBV2 with TRBJ1-2; TRBD1 matches at 7 bases. The CDR3 runs to 14 residues. Trimming removed 10 bases from V and 4 bases from J; junction bases left unmatched: 12. CDR1 is SNHLY and CDR2 is FYNNEI in the germline V gene. CDR3 nucleotides: TGTGCCACCGCAGACAGGGTGGCTGGCTATGGCTACACCTTC. Its protein product is CATADRVAGYGYTF.

This chain joins TRBV30 and TRBJ2-3, with 9 positions matching TRBD2. This CDR3 comprises 18 residues. V lost 0 bases, J lost 1 base, and 11 bases stayed unmatched. Germline lookup yields CDR1 GTSNPN and CDR2 SVGIG (reference sequence). The CDR3 DNA reads as TGTGCCTGGAGTGTACTGCGTCTAGCGGGAAAGTGCACAGATACGCAGTATTTT. Encoded protein: CAWSVLRLAGKCTDTQYF. The variable domain in full, completed from reference TRBV30 and TRBJ2-3, reads SQTIHQWPATLVQPVGSPLSLECTVEGTSNPNLYWYRQAAGRGLQLLFYSVGIGQISSEVPQNLSASRPQDRQFILSSKKLLLSDSGFYLCAWSVLRLAGKCTDTQYFGPGTRLTVL.

This clone was seen more than once but under ten times. The chain couples TRBV2 to TRBJ1-5; D is perhaps TRBD1 (6 bases). The CDR3 extends over 13 amino acids. The germline V and J ends were trimmed by 8 bases and 2 bases, with 10 bases remaining between them. Per germline, CDR1 SNHLY and CDR2 FYNNEI. The CDR3 here is CASQDSGNQPQHF. The DNA of the CDR3 is TGTGCCAGCCAGGACAGTGGCAATCAGCCCCAGCATTTT.

This clone was seen once. The V gene is TRBV6-6, the J gene TRBJ1-4; 11 nucleotides match TRBD1. The germline gives CDR1 MNHNY, CDR2 SVGAGI (reference sequence). The CDR3 totals 14 residues. V dropped 6 bases and J dropped 6; count of bases not matched to a gene: 3. CDR3 region: CASRVGQGDEKLFF. CDR3 bases: TGTGCCAGCAGAGTGGGACAGGGGGATGAAAAACTGTTTTTT.

The chain recombines TRBV21-1 with TRBJ1-4; TRBD1 is the table's D call, not checked against the DNA. TRBV21-1 is given as a pseudogene. CDR3 size: 18 residues. CDR3 DNA: TGTGCCAGCAGCAAAGCCAGGGACAGGGGTTCAACTAATGAAAAACTGTTTTTT. It translates to CASSKARDRGSTNEKLFF.

The chain combines TRBV9 with TRBJ2-3; 7 bases are shared with TRBD1. This CDR3 contains 15 residues. Trimming removed 4 bases from V and 2 bases from J; junction bases left unmatched: 7. CDR1 and CDR2 from the germline V gene are SGDLS and YYNGEE. In nucleotides, the CDR3 is TGTGCCAGCAGCCCCCGACAGGGTCTCACAGATACGCAGTATTTT. Protein sequence: CASSPRQGLTDTQYF.

The chain links TRBV6-1 to TRBJ1-2; possible D gene TRBD1, 5 bases. The CDR3 extends over 12 amino acids. Trimming took off 4 bases at V and 3 bases at J, with 6 bases between the two ends. CDR1 and CDR2 (germline): MNHNS, SASEGT. CDR3 in amino acids: CASSGGHYGYTF. CDR3 bases: TGTGCCAGCAGTGGGGGCCACTATGGCTACACCTTC.

V usage is TRBV9 and J usage is TRBJ2-5; a weak D match, TRBD2 (6 bases). There are 13 residues in the CDR3. Trimming stripped 4 bases from V and 6 bases from J, with 13 bases between. From germline, CDR1 is SGDLS and CDR2 YYNGEE. This CDR3 reads CASSPREYKTQYF. The CDR3 DNA is TGTGCCAGCAGCCCCCGGGAGTACAAGACCCAGTACTTC.

This clone showed up just once. This chain uses TRBV6-1 with TRBJ2-5, with D possibly TRBD2 on 5 matching bases. V lost 8 bases and J lost 5, with 15 bases in between. CDR1 is MNHNS and CDR2 is SASEGT in the germline V gene. The CDR3 has 13 amino acids. The CDR3 sequence is CASGEQRLETQYF. In DNA, the CDR3 is TGTGCCAGCGGGGAACAGCGGCTTGAGACCCAGTACTTC.

This chain joins TRBV2 and TRBJ2-2; D call uncertain. This CDR3 is 13 amino acids long. V shed 6 bases and J shed 3 bases, with 8 bases lying between them. Germline V lookup: CDR1 SNHLY, CDR2 FYNNEI. The CDR3 region has the DNA TGTGCCAGCAGGGCGACGGACACCGGGGAGCTGTTTTTT. Translating gives CASRATDTGELFF.

CDR3 residues: CASSRTVTEQYF. DNA of the CDR3: TGTGCCAGCAGTAGGACAGTGACTGAGCAGTACTTC. The J gene is TRBJ2-7, the V gene TRBV25-1; D may be TRBD1 (6 bases). CDR1 and CDR2 (germline): MGHDK, SYGVNS. V lost 5 bases and J lost 7, with 12 bases in between. This CDR3 is 12 amino acids long.